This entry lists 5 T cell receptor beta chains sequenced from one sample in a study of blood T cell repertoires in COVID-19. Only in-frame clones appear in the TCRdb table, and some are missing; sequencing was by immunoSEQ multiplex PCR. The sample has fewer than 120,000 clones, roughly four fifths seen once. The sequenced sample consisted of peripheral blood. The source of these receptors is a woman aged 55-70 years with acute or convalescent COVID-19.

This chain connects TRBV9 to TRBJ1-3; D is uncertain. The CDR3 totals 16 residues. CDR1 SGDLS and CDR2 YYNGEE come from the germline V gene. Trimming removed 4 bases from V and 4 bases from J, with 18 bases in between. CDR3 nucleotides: TGTGCCAGCAGCCCCCGGGGTGGGAGCTACGGAAACACCATATATTTT. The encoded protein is CASSPRGGSYGNTIYF.

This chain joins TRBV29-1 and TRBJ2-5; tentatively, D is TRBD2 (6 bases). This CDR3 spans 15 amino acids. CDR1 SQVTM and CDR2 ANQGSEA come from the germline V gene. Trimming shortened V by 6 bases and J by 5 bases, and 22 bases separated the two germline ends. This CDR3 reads CSVGGGTTEGETQYF. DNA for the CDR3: TGCAGCGTCGGGGGTGGGACCACCGAGGGGGAGACCCAGTACTTC.

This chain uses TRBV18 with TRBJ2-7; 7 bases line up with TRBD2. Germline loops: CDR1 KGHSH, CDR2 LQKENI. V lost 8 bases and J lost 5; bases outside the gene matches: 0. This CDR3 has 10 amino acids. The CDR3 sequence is CASGGDEQYF. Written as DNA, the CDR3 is TGTGCCAGCGGGGGGGACGAGCAGTACTTC. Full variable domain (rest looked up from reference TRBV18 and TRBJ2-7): NAGVMQNPRHLVRRRGQEARLRCSPMKGHSHVYWYRQLPEEGLKFMVYLQKENIIDESGMPKERFSAEFPKEGPSILRIQQVVRGDSAAYFCASGGDEQYFGPGTRLTVT.

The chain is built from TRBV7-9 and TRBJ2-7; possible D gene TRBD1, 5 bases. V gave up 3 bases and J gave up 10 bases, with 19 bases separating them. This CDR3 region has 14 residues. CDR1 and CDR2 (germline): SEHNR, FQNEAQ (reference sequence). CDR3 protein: CASSFGTGLTIQYF. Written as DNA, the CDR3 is TGTGCCAGCAGCTTTGGTACAGGATTAACGATACAGTACTTC.

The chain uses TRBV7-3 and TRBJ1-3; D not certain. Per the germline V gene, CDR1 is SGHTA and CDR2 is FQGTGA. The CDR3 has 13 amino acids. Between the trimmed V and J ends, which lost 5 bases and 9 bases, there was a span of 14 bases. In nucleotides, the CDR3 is TGTGCCAGCAGCGCCACCGGAGAAGGCACCATATATTTT. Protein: CASSATGEGTIYF.